This TCR beta chain was retrieved from a study of blood T cell repertoires in COVID-19. Clones were read by immunoSEQ multiplex PCR, and TCRdb kept only the in-frame ones, dropping some. The sample yields tens of thousands of clones, approximately 83% seen once. The CDR3 is 15 amino acids. V was clipped by 2 bases and J by 4 bases; unmatched bases: 5. Germline-derived CDR1 and CDR2 are LGHDT and YNNKEL (reference sequence). The source material was peripheral blood. The chain is built from TRBV3-1 (or the pseudogene TRBV3-2) and TRBJ1-5, with 7 bases fitting TRBD1. The sequence was collected from a man aged 80 or over with active or convalescent COVID-19. The CDR3 loop reads CASSQTGAENQPQHF. The DNA of the CDR3 is TGTGCCAGCAGCCAAACAGGGGCGGAGAATCAGCCCCAGCATTTT.